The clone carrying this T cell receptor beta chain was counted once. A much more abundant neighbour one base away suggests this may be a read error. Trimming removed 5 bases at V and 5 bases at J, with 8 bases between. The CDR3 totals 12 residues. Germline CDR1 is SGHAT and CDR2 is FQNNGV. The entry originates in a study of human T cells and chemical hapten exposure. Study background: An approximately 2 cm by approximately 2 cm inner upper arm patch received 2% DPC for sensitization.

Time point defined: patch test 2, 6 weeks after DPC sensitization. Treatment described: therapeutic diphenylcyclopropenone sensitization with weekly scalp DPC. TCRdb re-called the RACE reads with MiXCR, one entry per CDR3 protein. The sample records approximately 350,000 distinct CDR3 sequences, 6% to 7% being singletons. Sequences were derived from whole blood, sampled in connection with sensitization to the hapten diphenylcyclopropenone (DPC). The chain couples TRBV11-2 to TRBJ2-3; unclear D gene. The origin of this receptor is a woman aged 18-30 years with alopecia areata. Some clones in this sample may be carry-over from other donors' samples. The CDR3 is CASSPNGDTQYF. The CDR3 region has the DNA TGTGCCAGCAGCCCCAACGGAGATACGCAGTATTTT.